This TCR beta chain was sequenced in a study of blood T cell repertoires in COVID-19. Overall study: Specimens from acute and convalescent COVID-19 originated in the United States, Italy and Spain. From T cells, B-cell-depleted T cells, or PBMCs came the material, which was cDNA or gDNA.

In the study's own analysis: Amplification of reference gene primers provided the estimated nucleated cell counts. Using immunoSEQ multiplex PCR, the repertoire was profiled, and TCRdb retains in-frame clones only, with some absent. The V and J calls and clone size were taken over from that table, and D and trimming were inferred from the DNA. The sample shows under 450,000 clones, around 88% of them seen only once. Germline V lookup: CDR1 SGHNT, CDR2 YYREEE (reference sequence). The CDR3 is made up of 12 amino acids. V was cut by 9 bases and J by 10 bases, with 17 bases left in between. Seattle's cohort entered during active infection and was followed longitudinally.

The receptor comes from a woman between 50 and 59 years old with COVID-19, enrolled during active disease. The sequenced sample was peripheral blood. The genes are TRBV5-4 and TRBJ2-4, with D possibly TRBD1 on 6 matching bases. CDR3 in DNA: TGTGCCACCTACCAATTAGGGGGTATTCAGTACTTC. Translating it yields CATYQLGGIQYF.